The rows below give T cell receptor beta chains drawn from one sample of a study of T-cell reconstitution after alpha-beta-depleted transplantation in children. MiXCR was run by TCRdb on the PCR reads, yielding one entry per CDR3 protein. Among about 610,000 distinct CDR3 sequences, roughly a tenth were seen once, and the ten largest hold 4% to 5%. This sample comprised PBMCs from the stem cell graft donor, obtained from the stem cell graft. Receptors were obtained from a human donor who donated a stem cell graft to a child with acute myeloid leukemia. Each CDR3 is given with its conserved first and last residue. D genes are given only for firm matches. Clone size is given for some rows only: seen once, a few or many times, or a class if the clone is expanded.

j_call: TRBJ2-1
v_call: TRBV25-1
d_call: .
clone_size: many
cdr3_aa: CASSEDSARGEQFF
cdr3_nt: TGTGCCAGCAGTGAGGATTCAGCTAGGGGTGAGCAGTTCTTC

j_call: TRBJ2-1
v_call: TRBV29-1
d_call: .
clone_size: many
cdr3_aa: CSVLPPSSYNEQFF
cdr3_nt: TGCAGCGTTCTCCCCCCTAGCTCCTACAATGAGCAGTTCTTC

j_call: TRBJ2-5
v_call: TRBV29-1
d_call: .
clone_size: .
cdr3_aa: CSVEPGPEETQYF
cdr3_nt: TGCAGCGTCGAACCGGGACCCGAAGAGACCCAGTACTTC

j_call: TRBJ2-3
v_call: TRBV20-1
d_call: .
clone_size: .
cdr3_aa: CSARDRGWDVSTDTQYF
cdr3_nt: TGCAGTGCTAGAGATCGGGGGTGGGACGTTAGCACAGATACGCAGTATTTT

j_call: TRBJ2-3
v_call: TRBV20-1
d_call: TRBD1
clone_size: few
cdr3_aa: CSGWGTGEADTQYF
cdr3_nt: TGCAGTGGGTGGGGGACAGGGGAAGCAGATACGCAGTATTTT

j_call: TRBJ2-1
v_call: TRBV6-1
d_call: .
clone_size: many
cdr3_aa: CASGWDAYNEQFF
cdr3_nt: TGTGCCAGCGGATGGGACGCCTACAATGAGCAGTTCTTC

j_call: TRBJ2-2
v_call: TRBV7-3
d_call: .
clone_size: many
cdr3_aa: CASSSSVSAGELFF
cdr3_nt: TGTGCCAGCAGCTCATCGGTTAGCGCCGGGGAGCTGTTTTTT

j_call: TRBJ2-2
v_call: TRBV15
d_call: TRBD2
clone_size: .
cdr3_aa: CATSKGLAANTGELFF
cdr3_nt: TGTGCCACCAGCAAGGGGCTAGCGGCGAACACCGGGGAGCTGTTTTTT

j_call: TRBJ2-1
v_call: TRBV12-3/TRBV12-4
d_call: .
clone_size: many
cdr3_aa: CASSIRASLEQFF
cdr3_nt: TGTGCCAGCAGTATCCGGGCGTCGCTAGAGCAGTTCTTC

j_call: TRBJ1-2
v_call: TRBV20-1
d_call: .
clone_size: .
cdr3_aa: CCARTPGRGAYGYTF
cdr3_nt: TGCTGTGCTCGAACCCCAGGGCGAGGGGCCTATGGCTACACCTTC

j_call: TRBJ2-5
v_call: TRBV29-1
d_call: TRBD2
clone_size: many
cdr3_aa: CSVPGTNQETQYF
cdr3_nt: TGCAGCGTTCCCGGGACTAACCAAGAGACCCAGTACTTC

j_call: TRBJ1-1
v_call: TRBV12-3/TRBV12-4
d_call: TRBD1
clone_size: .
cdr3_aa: CASSRTGRYTEAFF
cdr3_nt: TGTGCCAGCAGTAGGACAGGGCGATACACTGAAGCTTTCTTT

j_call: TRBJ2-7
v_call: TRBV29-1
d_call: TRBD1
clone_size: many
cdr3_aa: CSVGVDRGTYEQYF
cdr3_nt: TGCAGCGTTGGGGTTGACAGGGGGACCTACGAGCAGTACTTC

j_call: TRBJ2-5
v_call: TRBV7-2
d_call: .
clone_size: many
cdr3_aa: CASSGIRRVTGPETQYF
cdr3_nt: TGTGCCAGCAGCGGAATTAGACGAGTTACGGGGCCAGAGACCCAGTACTTC

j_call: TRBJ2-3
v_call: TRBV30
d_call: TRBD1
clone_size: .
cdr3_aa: CAWTLDRGSTDTQYF
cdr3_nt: TGTGCCTGGACCTTGGACAGGGGTAGCACAGATACGCAGTATTTT

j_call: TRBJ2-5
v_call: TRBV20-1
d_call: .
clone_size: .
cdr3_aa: CSASYQGPQETQYF
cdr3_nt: TGCAGTGCTAGTTATCAGGGGCCCCAAGAGACCCAGTACTTC

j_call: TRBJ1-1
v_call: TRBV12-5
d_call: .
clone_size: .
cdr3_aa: CASGEPGVGGTEAFF
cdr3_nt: TGTGCTAGTGGTGAACCAGGGGTTGGGGGCACTGAAGCTTTCTTT

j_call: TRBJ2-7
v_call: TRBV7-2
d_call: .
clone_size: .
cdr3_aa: CASSPRMGGKEQYF
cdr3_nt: TGTGCCAGCAGCCCCCGCATGGGCGGGAAGGAGCAGTACTTC

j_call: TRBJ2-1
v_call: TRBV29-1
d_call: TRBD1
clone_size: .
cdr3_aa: CSVVKGAIGEQFF
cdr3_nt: TGCAGCGTTGTGAAGGGGGCGATCGGTGAGCAGTTCTTC

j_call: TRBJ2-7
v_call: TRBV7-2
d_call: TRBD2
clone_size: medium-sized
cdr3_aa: CASSAGTTSYEQYF
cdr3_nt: TGTGCCAGCAGCGCCGGGACTACCTCCTACGAGCAGTACTTC

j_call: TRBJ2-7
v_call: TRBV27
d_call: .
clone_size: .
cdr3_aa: CASSFKGQRYEQYF
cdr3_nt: TGTGCCAGCAGTTTTAAAGGCCAGCGCTACGAGCAGTACTTC

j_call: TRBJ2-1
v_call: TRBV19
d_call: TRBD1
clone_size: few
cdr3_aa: CASSLEDRGNEQFF
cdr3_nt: TGTGCCAGTAGTTTGGAGGACAGGGGTAATGAGCAGTTCTTC

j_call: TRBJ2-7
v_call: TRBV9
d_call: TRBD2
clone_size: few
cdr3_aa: CASSEQAGVLTNEQYF
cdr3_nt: TGTGCCAGCAGCGAGCAAGCGGGAGTGCTTACCAACGAGCAGTACTTC

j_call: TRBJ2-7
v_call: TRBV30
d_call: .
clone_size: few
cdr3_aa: CAWGASYEQYF
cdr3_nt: TGTGCCTGGGGGGCGAGCTACGAGCAGTACTTC

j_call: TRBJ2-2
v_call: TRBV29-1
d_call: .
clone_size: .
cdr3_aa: CSARSGTETGELFF
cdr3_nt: TGCAGCGCCAGATCCGGGACCGAAACGGGGGAGCTGTTTTTT

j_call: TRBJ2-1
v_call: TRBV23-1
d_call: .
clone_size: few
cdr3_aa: CAIESNEQFF
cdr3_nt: TGCGCCATCGAGAGCAATGAGCAGTTCTTC

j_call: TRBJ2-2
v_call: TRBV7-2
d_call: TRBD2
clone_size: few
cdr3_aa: CASSLIASGNTGELFF
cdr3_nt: TGTGCCAGCAGCTTAATTGCTAGCGGAAACACCGGGGAGCTGTTTTTT

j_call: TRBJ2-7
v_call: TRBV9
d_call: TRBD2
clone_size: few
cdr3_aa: CASSSSSGIYEQYF
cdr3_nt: TGTGCCAGCAGTTCTAGTAGCGGGATATACGAGCAGTACTTC

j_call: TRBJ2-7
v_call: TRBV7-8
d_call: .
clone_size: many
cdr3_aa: CASSLLSGVNEQYF
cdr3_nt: TGTGCCAGCAGCTTATTAAGTGGGGTAAACGAGCAGTACTTC

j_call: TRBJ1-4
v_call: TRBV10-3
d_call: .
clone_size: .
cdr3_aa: CAISESGKEVFF
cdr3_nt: TGTGCCATCAGTGAGTCAGGGAAGGAGGTGTTTTTT

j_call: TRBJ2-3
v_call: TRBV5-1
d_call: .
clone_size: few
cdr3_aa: CASSFRQGHTQYF
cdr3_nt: TGCGCCAGCAGCTTCCGGCAGGGTCATACGCAGTATTTT

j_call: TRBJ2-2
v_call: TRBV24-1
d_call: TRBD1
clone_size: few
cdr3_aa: CATSDRQGWGPTGELFF
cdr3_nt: TGTGCCACCAGTGATCGACAGGGCTGGGGGCCTACCGGGGAGCTGTTTTTT

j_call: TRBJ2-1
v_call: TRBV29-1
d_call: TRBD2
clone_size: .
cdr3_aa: CSVQNTSGRRSYNEQFF
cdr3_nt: TGCAGCGTTCAGAATACTAGCGGGAGGCGTTCCTACAATGAGCAGTTCTTC